Each of the 25 T cell receptor beta chains below was sequenced from the same sample in a study of identifying expanded T cells in peripheral blood. Produced via immunoSEQ multiplex PCR; TCRdb's table is partial and in-frame only. The sample gives some 77,000 clones, 88% of which show up once; around 20% is in the top ten. Sequences were obtained from blood. The source of these receptors is a person aged 18 to 75 in good health.

This clone was seen more than once but under ten times. V and J are TRBV27 and TRBJ1-6, with 8 nucleotides matching TRBD1. Germline trimming cut 6 bases from V and 4 bases from J; bases unmatched to any gene: 8. The CDR3 is 16 residues long. The germline gives CDR1 MNHEY, CDR2 SMNVEV (reference sequence). The CDR3 coding sequence is TGTGCCAGCAGCGTTAGGACAGGGAGTTATAATTCACCCCTCCACTTT. Residues: CASSVRTGSYNSPLHF.

The V gene is TRBV28, the J gene TRBJ1-1, with TRBD1 as a possible D gene (5 bases). Germline V gene sequence: CDR1 MDHEN, CDR2 SYDVKM. Trimming took 5 bases from V and 11 from J, leaving 21 bases between them. This CDR3 has 14 residues. The CDR3 protein is CASSPFGAPVSAFF. In nucleotides, the CDR3 is TGTGCCAGCAGTCCCTTTGGGGCCCCGGTCAGCGCTTTCTTT.

This sequence joins TRBV14 and TRBJ2-5, with D uncertain. The germline CDR1 and CDR2 sequences are SGHDN and FVKESK. The CDR3 spans 16 residues. The germline V and J ends were trimmed by 1 base and 5 bases, with 17 bases remaining between them. CDR3 residues: CASSQGETSGRETQYF. CDR3 DNA sequence: TGTGCCAGCAGCCAAGGAGAAACATCCGGACGGGAGACCCAGTACTTC.

A word on this clone: This sample also contains other DNA sequences that code for the same CDR3. The genes are TRBV10-3 and TRBJ2-7, with 9 bases that match TRBD1. Trimming cost V 7 bases and J 1 base; bases outside gene matches: 2. Germline V gene data show CDR1 as ENHRY and CDR2 as SYGVKD. This CDR3 comprises 13 residues. CDR3: CAIKGQGSYEQYF. The CDR3 DNA reads TGTGCCATCAAGGGACAGGGATCCTACGAGCAGTACTTC.

The rearrangement joins TRBV29-1 to TRBJ1-2; 10 nucleotides agree with TRBD1. V lost 3 bases to trimming and J lost 6 bases; unmatched junction nucleotides: 4. CDR1 is SQVTM and CDR2 is ANQGSEA in the germline V gene. This CDR3 comprises 13 residues. CDR3 coding DNA: TGCAGCGTTGACCGACAGGGGGCCGATGGCTACACCTTC. Protein: CSVDRQGADGYTF.

The count of this clone is one. The rearrangement uses TRBV5-1 and TRBJ2-5; TRBD1 matches 10 bases. Germline loops: CDR1 SGHRS, CDR2 YFSETQ. The trim removed 4 bases at V and 5 bases at J, leaving 8 bases unmatched. The CDR3 consists of 15 residues. In nucleotides, the CDR3 is TGCGCCAGCAGCCCGGGACAGGGGAAGAGGGAGACCCAGTACTTC. Residues: CASSPGQGKRETQYF.

The J gene is TRBJ1-5, the V gene TRBV7-2; 7 bases align to TRBD1. CDR1 and CDR2 (germline): SGHTA, FQGNSA. V dropped 2 bases and J dropped 3; count of bases not matched to a gene: 4. This CDR3 is 15 amino acids long. DNA for the CDR3: TGTGCCAGCAGCTTACAGACAGGGAACAATCAGCCCCAGCATTTT. Amino acid sequence: CASSLQTGNNQPQHF.

This clone appeared a few times. This specimen includes other DNA sequences encoding the same CDR3. The V call is TRBV6-5, the J call TRBJ1-1; tentative D call: TRBD1 (5 bases). CDR3 length: 13 residues. Germline assignment: CDR1 MNHEY and CDR2 SVGAGI. V lost 2 bases and J 3 bases, leaving 7 bases between the germline ends. CDR3 sequence: CASSYRGDTEAFF. CDR3 coding DNA: TGTGCCAGCAGTTACCGGGGCGACACTGAAGCTTTCTTT.

V and J are TRBV5-4 and TRBJ2-2, with 13 bases lining up with TRBD2. The ends lost 4 bases at V and 6 bases at J; junction bases unmatched: 15. Per germline, CDR1 SGHNT and CDR2 YYREEE (reference sequence). CDR3 length: 19 residues. CDR3 in DNA: TGTGCCAGCAGCCCCACAAAACTAGCGGGGGGGCCCCTCGCCGGGGAGCTGTTTTTT. It specifies CASSPTKLAGGPLAGELFF. The variable domain in full, completed from reference TRBV5-4 and TRBJ2-2, reads ETGVTQSPTHLIKTRGQQVTLRCSSQSGHNTVSWYQQALGQGPQFIFQYYREEENGRGNFPPRFSGLQFPNYSSELNVNALELDDSALYLCASSPTKLAGGPLAGELFFGEGSRLTVL.

The V and J genes are TRBV6-5 and TRBJ2-7; D may be TRBD1 or TRBD2 (5 bases each). V shed 5 bases and J shed 8 bases, with 16 bases lying between them. The germline V gene has CDR1 MNHEY and CDR2 SVGAGI. The CDR3 covers 13 residues. The CDR3 reads CASSGTGNSQQYF. For the CDR3, the DNA is TGTGCCAGCAGTGGGACGGGGAATAGTCAGCAGTACTTC.

The J gene is TRBJ2-1, the V gene TRBV4-3; TRBD2 is a possible D gene (5 bases). The germline V gene has CDR1 LGHNA and CDR2 YSLEER. Trimming removed 0 bases at V and 2 bases at J, with 8 bases between. The length of the CDR3 is 15 residues. CDR3 loop: CASSQDLAPYNEQFF. The CDR3 nucleotides read TGCGCCAGCAGCCAAGATCTAGCCCCCTACAATGAGCAGTTCTTC.

Comments on this clone: A junction boundary mismatches the germline segment, possibly from a read error. The chain links TRBV10-3 to TRBJ2-3, with a tentative D call TRBD1 (6 bases). Germline V gives CDR1 ENHRY, CDR2 SYGVKD. The CDR3 runs to 13 residues. The CDR3 sequence is CAISEVDRSFKVF. The CDR3 nucleotides are TGTGCCATCAGTGAGGTTGACAGGTCCTTTAAAGTGTTT.

The chain recombines TRBV29-1 with TRBJ2-5; 7 nucleotides agree with TRBD1. The V segment lost 4 bases and the J segment 12 bases; nucleotides outside the gene matches: 17. CDR1 and CDR2 from the germline V gene are SQVTM and ANQGSEA. The CDR3 is 14 amino acids. The CDR3: CSVGDTGTATTEYF. The CDR3 nucleotides are TGCAGCGTTGGAGATACCGGGACAGCAACCACCGAGTACTTC.

The rearrangement uses TRBV4-3 and TRBJ2-3, with 8 bases identical to TRBD1. There are 14 residues in the CDR3. V lost 3 bases to trimming and J lost 5 bases; unmatched junction nucleotides: 4. CDR1 LGHNA and CDR2 YSLEER come from the germline V gene. CDR3 protein: CASSQLDRGDTQYF. In DNA, the CDR3 is TGCGCCAGCAGCCAGCTCGACAGGGGAGATACGCAGTATTTT.

The V call is TRBV10-3, the J call TRBJ1-5, with 8 bases that match TRBD1. The germline V gene has CDR1 ENHRY and CDR2 SYGVKD. CDR3 length: 15 amino acids. V dropped 5 bases and J dropped 2; count of bases not matched to a gene: 5. The DNA of the CDR3 is TGTGCCATCAGTCCGCAGGGGGCAGGCAATCAGCCCCAGCATTTT. Its translation: CAISPQGAGNQPQHF.

V is TRBV28 and J is TRBJ1-1, with a possible D match to TRBD1 (6 bases). CDR3 size: 15 residues. V lost 8 bases, J lost 1 base, and 17 bases lay in between. Germline CDR1 is MDHEN and CDR2 is SYDVKM. CDR3 amino acids: CASALGGLGNTEAFF. CDR3 DNA sequence: TGTGCCAGCGCTCTTGGGGGCTTGGGGAACACTGAAGCTTTCTTT.

V gene TRBV4-3 combines with J gene TRBJ2-1; 7 nucleotides agree with TRBD2. CDR3 length equals 16 residues. V gave up 1 base and J gave up 1 base; unmatched junction bases: 4. Germline lookup yields CDR1 LGHNA and CDR2 YSLEER. DNA for the CDR3: TGCGCCAGCAGCCAAGGGGGGGGTCTTTCCTACAATGAGCAGTTCTTC. This gives the protein CASSQGGGLSYNEQFF.

This chain links TRBV5-6 with TRBJ2-1; D perhaps matches TRBD2 (6 bases). Trimming left V 1 base short and J 4 bases short, with 15 bases between. Germline values: CDR1 SGHDT, CDR2 YYEEEE. The CDR3 covers 16 residues. Here the CDR3 DNA reads TGTGCCAGCAGCTTGTTTGGCGGGGCGATTTACAATGAGCAGTTCTTC. As protein: CASSLFGGAIYNEQFF.

This chain connects TRBV6-7 to TRBJ1-5; D uncertain. TRBV6-7 counts as an open reading frame of uncertain function. CDR3 size: 13 residues. The V and J ends lost 2 bases and 3 bases respectively, with 5 bases between them. CDR3 nucleotide sequence: TGTGCCAGCAGTTACCGCGTCAATCAGCCCCAGCATTTT. Protein: CASSYRVNQPQHF.

This clone was counted a single time. V is TRBV29-1 and J is TRBJ2-2, with D unresolved. Germline V gene lookup returns CDR1 SQVTM and CDR2 ANQGSEA. The CDR3 is 11 amino acids. The V end lost 8 bases, the J end lost 6 bases, and 10 bases lay between the germline ends. DNA for the CDR3: TGCAGCTCGTGGGGATCCGGGGAGCTGTTTTTT. The encoded protein is CSSWGSGELFF.

V gene TRBV15 combines with J gene TRBJ1-3; TRBD1 might be the D (5 bases). CDR1 is LNHNV, CDR2 YYDKDF, per germline (reference sequence). V was trimmed by 1 base and J by 0 bases, leaving 25 bases between them. The CDR3 runs 21 residues. The DNA of the CDR3 is TGTGCCACCAGCAGAGTAGGGACCGAGGGGTGGAACCCCTACTCTGGAAACACCATATATTTT. Its protein is CATSRVGTEGWNPYSGNTIYF.

The gene calls are TRBV2 and TRBJ2-2, with TRBD2 matching over 7 bases. Germline V CDR1 and CDR2: SNHLY, FYNNEI. The junction had 5 bases not matched to a gene; V was cut back by 0 bases and J by 1 base. This CDR3 comprises 17 residues. Here the CDR3 reads CASSEALGGWNTGELFF. The CDR3 DNA sequence: TGTGCCAGCAGTGAAGCGCTCGGGGGGTGGAACACCGGGGAGCTGTTTTTT.

The V call is TRBV30, the J call TRBJ1-1; D ambiguous. Germline V gene lookup returns CDR1 GTSNPN and CDR2 SVGIG (reference sequence). Trimming removed 0 bases at V and 4 bases at J, with 12 bases between. The length of the CDR3 is 14 residues. In DNA, the CDR3 is TGTGCCTGGAGTGTACTAACAGAAGGCACTGAAGCTTTCTTT. Translating it yields CAWSVLTEGTEAFF.

The gene calls are TRBV2 and TRBJ1-6; 9 bases match TRBD1. The CDR3 has 15 residues. The V gene end was trimmed by 2 bases and the J gene end by 11 bases; junction bases not matched to a gene: 7. Germline V CDR1 and CDR2: SNHLY, FYNNEI. Here the CDR3 reads CASSESLGQGTPLHF. The CDR3 nucleotides read TGTGCCAGCAGTGAATCCCTGGGACAGGGCACACCCCTCCACTTT.

Only a few counts were recorded for this clone. J is TRBJ1-1 and V is TRBV19; 7 nucleotides agree with TRBD1. The CDR3 is 13 residues long. The trim removed 7 bases at V and 0 bases at J, leaving 2 bases unmatched. Germline V gene lookup returns CDR1 LNHDA and CDR2 SQIVND (reference sequence). The CDR3 DNA reads TGTGCCAGTAAGGGACAGTTGAACACTGAAGCTTTCTTT. Translated, it gives CASKGQLNTEAFF.